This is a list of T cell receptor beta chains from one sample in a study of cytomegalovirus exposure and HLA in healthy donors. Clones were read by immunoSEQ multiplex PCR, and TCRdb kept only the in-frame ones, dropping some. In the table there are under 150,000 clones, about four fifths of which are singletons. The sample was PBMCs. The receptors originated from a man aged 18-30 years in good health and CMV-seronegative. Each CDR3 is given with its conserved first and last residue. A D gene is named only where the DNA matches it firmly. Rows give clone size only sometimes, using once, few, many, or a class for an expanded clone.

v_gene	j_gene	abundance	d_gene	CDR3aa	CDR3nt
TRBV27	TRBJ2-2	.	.	CASSFKSTGELFF	TGTGCCAGCAGTTTTAAGAGTACCGGGGAGCTGTTTTTT
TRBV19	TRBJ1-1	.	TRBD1	CASRLIRDRGDNTEAFF	TGTGCCAGTCGTTTGATTCGGGACAGGGGGGACAACACTGAAGCTTTCTTT
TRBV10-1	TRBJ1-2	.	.	CASRVQVSNYGYTF	TGCGCCAGCAGGGTCCAGGTGAGTAACTATGGCTACACCTTC
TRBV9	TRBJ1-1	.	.	CASSPPAGRWDTEAFF	TGTGCCAGCAGCCCTCCAGCGGGGAGGTGGGACACTGAAGCTTTCTTT
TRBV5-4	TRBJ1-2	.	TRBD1	CATQYQQGAPGGYTF	TGTGCCACACAATATCAACAGGGGGCGCCGGGTGGCTACACCTTC
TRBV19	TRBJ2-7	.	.	CASSSILNGLYEQYF	TGTGCCAGTAGTTCCATATTGAACGGTCTCTACGAGCAGTACTTC
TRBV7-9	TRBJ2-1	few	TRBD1	CASSLVQGANEQFF	TGTGCCAGCAGCTTAGTACAGGGGGCAAATGAGCAGTTCTTC
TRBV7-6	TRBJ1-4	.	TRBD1	CASSATGLRAFNEKLFF	TGTGCCAGCAGCGCGACAGGGCTCCGAGCTTTTAATGAAAAACTGTTTTTT
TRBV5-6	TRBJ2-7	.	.	CASSLARGYEQYF	TGTGCCAGCAGCTTGGCCAGGGGCTACGAGCAGTACTTC
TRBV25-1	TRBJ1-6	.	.	CASSGGENSPLHF	TGTGCCAGCAGTGGGGGAGAAAATTCACCCCTCCACTTT